This paragraph covers one TCR beta chain sequence. Its antigen is not known. This sample was included in a study of OX40 agonist ivuxolimab in advanced cancers. As for the study in general: The study treated patients with ivuxolimab, an agonistic anti-OX40 (CD134) antibody. Eligibility admitted prior anti-PD-1, anti-PD-L1 or anti-CTLA-4 therapy; 35% to 40% had some.

Sequencing was performed with immunoSEQ multiplex PCR; in TCRdb, only in-frame clones are kept and a portion is missing. This sample has about 88,000 clones, with approximately 85% found just once. Germline V gene data show CDR1 as MDHEN and CDR2 as SYDVKM. V lost 2 bases and J lost 0, with 4 bases in between. The length of the CDR3 is 13 residues. Study outcomes and limitations: Not determined was the antigen specificity of the expanded peripheral T cells. More expanded clones were found, on average, in CD8+ than in CD4+ T cells.

Sequenced here: CD4+ or CD8+ T cells sorted from blood, sampled in a trial of the OX40 agonist ivuxolimab. The receptor comes from an adult with an advanced solid tumor such as melanoma, head and neck, liver or kidney cancer. This chain uses TRBV28 with TRBJ2-5; the D is unclear. CDR3 loop: CASSLRYQETQYF. The CDR3 nucleotides read TGTGCCAGCAGTTTACGTTACCAAGAGACCCAGTACTTC.